This TCR beta chain was recovered during a study of blood T cell repertoires in COVID-19. Background on the study: The study drew acute and convalescent COVID-19 samples from the United States, Italy and Spain. From T cells, B-cell-depleted T cells, or PBMCs came the material, which was cDNA or gDNA.

Germline lookup yields CDR1 KGHSH and CDR2 LQKENI. This CDR3 contains 16 residues. Trimming cost V 5 bases and J 5 bases; bases outside gene matches: 9. The table lists this clone with many counts. Source study methods: Estimated nucleated cell counts came from reference gene primer amplification. Profiled with immunoSEQ multiplex PCR; TCRdb holds only in-frame clones, not every one. The V and J calls and clone size are taken from that table; D and trimming were inferred from the DNA. The sample includes over 150,000 clones, about 80% of them seen just once. The genes are TRBV18 and TRBJ2-3; 11 bases are a match to TRBD1. The sequence came from a man aged 65 to 85 with active or convalescent COVID-19. The specimen sequenced was peripheral blood. CDR3 residues: CASSTSRTGGEDTQYF. CDR3 in DNA: TGTGCCAGCTCAACTTCCCGGACAGGGGGCGAAGATACGCAGTATTTT.